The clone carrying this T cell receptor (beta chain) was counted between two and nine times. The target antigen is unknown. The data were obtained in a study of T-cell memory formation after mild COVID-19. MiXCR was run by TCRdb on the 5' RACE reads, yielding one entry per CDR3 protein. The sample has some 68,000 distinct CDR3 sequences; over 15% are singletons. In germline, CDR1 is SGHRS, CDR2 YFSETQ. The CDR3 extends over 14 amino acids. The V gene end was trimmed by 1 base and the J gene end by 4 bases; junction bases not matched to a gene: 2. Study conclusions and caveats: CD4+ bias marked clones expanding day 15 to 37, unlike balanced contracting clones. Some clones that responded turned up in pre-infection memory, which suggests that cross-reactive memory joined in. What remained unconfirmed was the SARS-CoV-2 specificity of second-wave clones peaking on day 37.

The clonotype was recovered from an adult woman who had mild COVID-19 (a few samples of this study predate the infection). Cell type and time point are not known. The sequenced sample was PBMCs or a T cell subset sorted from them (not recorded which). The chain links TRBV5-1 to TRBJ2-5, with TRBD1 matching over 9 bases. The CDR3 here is CASSLMGQGETQYF. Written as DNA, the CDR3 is TGCGCCAGCAGCTTGATGGGACAGGGAGAGACCCAGTACTTC.